This TCR beta chain was observed in a study of blood T cell repertoires in COVID-19. Study-wide background: Both acute and convalescent COVID-19 samples were obtained from the United States, Italy and Spain. Sample material is recorded as cDNA or gDNA derived from T cells, B-cell-depleted T cells, or PBMCs.

Trimming took off 3 bases at V and 9 bases at J, with 12 bases between the two ends. CDR3 length equals 13 residues. Germline V gives CDR1 MNHEY, CDR2 SVGEGT. Original analysis: Scientists estimated how many nucleated cells there were by amplifying reference gene primers. The protocol was immunoSEQ multiplex PCR, while the TCRdb copy is restricted to in-frame clones and leaves out a portion. The V and J calls and clone size come from that table; D and trimming were worked out from the DNA. The data hold around 180,000 clones, with roughly 82% observed a single time. This chain links TRBV6-2 or TRBV6-3 with TRBJ2-1; perhaps TRBD2 as D (6 bases). The material sequenced was peripheral blood. The TCR sequence derives from a woman aged 30 to 39 with acute or convalescent COVID-19. CDR3 sequence reads: CASSYLGRREQFF. DNA of the CDR3: TGTGCCAGCAGTTATTTAGGGAGGCGTGAGCAGTTCTTC.